Following are 30 T cell receptor beta chains from one sample sequenced in a study of blood T cell repertoires in COVID-19. Clones were read by immunoSEQ multiplex PCR, and TCRdb kept only the in-frame ones, dropping some. The profile shows about 360,000 clones, about 87% of them singletons. Sample: PBMCs or T cells enriched from blood (not recorded which). The receptors derive from a man between 25 and 39 years old who had recovered from COVID-19.

There are a few counts of this clone. This chain links TRBV30 with TRBJ1-6; TRBD1 might be the D (6 bases). V lost 3 bases, J lost 6 bases, and 21 bases lay in between. The CDR3 contains 17 residues. The germline gives CDR1 GTSNPN, CDR2 SVGIG (reference sequence). The CDR3 DNA follows: TGTGCCTGGAGACTACAACCTACAGGGACGAGTAATTCACCCCTCCACTTT. Its protein is CAWRLQPTGTSNSPLHF.

This chain links TRBV2 with TRBJ2-5; a possible D gene is TRBD2 (6 bases). Trimming removed 6 bases from V and 9 bases from J, with 14 bases in between. This CDR3 has 12 residues. CDR1 is SNHLY, CDR2 FYNNEI, per germline. The CDR3 sequence is CASRFGGKAQYF. CDR3 sequence (DNA): TGTGCCAGCAGATTCGGCGGGAAGGCCCAGTACTTC.

This clone appeared a single time. The gene calls are TRBV29-1 and TRBJ1-2; 7 bases align to TRBD1. Germline CDR1 SQVTM, CDR2 ANQGSEA. The CDR3 has 11 amino acids. V gave up 3 bases and J gave up 7 bases; unmatched junction bases: 2. The CDR3: CSVETGFGYTF. The CDR3, as DNA: TGCAGCGTTGAGACAGGGTTTGGCTACACCTTC.

The gene calls are TRBV7-6 and TRBJ2-3; TRBD2 matches at 7 bases. This CDR3 spans 15 amino acids. The J segment lost 0 bases and the V segment lost 5 bases, leaving 5 bases of the junction unmatched. Germline CDR1 reads SGHVS; CDR2 reads FNYEAQ. CDR3 in DNA: TGTGCCAGCAGCGTGTGGGGGGGTAGCACAGATACGCAGTATTTT. Protein product: CASSVWGGSTDTQYF.

The chain uses TRBV27 and TRBJ1-1, with D uncertain. V lost 2 bases and J lost 8, with 6 bases in between. CDR3 length: 11 amino acids. Germline CDR1 and CDR2: MNHEY and SMNVEV (reference sequence). The CDR3 coding sequence is TGTGCCAGCAGTTTAGGAGGGGAAGCTTTCTTT. The encoded protein is CASSLGGEAFF.

This clone came up once. The gene calls are TRBV5-8 and TRBJ1-4; the D is unclear. This CDR3 is 15 amino acids long. V was pared by 3 bases and J by 7 bases, with 16 bases between. The germline V gene encodes CDR1 SGHTS and CDR2 YDEGEE. CDR3 amino acids: CASSSLLPSGEKLFF. CDR3 DNA sequence: TGTGCCAGCAGCTCCCTTCTCCCGAGTGGTGAAAAACTGTTTTTT.

Here the CDR3 reads CAWGGTGYQPQHF. The DNA for the CDR3 is TGTGCCTGGGGAGGGACAGGGTATCAGCCCCAGCATTTT. The rearrangement joins TRBV30 to TRBJ1-5; 9 bases line up with TRBD1. Germline V gene lookup returns CDR1 GTSNPN and CDR2 SVGIG (reference sequence). This CDR3 spans 13 amino acids. The J segment lost 5 bases and the V segment lost 5 bases, leaving 4 bases of the junction unmatched.

This sequence joins TRBV18 and TRBJ2-3, with a possible D match to TRBD1 (6 bases). The V gene lost 3 bases and the J gene lost 1 base, with 11 bases spanning the gap. Germline V CDR1 and CDR2: KGHSH, LQKENI. This CDR3 spans 15 amino acids. CDR3 loop: CASSPQAGGTDTQYF. In nucleotides, the CDR3 is TGTGCCAGCTCACCCCAGGCAGGGGGCACAGATACGCAGTATTTT.

The chain links TRBV15 to TRBJ2-3; 11 bases match TRBD2. This CDR3 contains 18 residues. The V gene's germline CDR1 is LNHNV and CDR2 YYDKDF (reference sequence). J was trimmed by 1 base and V by 2 bases; bases with no gene match: 8. The DNA of the CDR3 is TGTGCCACCAGCAGAACGACTAGCGGGGCCTATCGCACAGATACGCAGTATTTT. It translates to CATSRTTSGAYRTDTQYF.

Comment on this clone: Distinct nucleotide sequences in the sample also encode this CDR3. J is TRBJ2-1 and V is TRBV5-1, with TRBD1 identical over 8 bases. The germline gives CDR1 SGHRS, CDR2 YFSETQ. The CDR3 is 14 amino acids. V trimming: 5 bases; J trimming: 4 bases; junction bases outside the gene matches: 5. CDR3 in DNA: TGCGCCAGCAGTCCTGGACAGGGATACAATGAGCAGTTCTTC. Its translation: CASSPGQGYNEQFF. The full variable domain, rest sourced from reference TRBV5-1 and TRBJ2-1, is KAGVTQTPRYLIKTRGQQVTLSCSPISGHRSVSWYQQTPGQGLQFLFEYFSETQRNKGNFPGRFSGRQFSNSRSEMNVSTLELGDSALYLCASSPGQGYNEQFFGPGTRLTVL.

Notes on this clone: Germline is not matched at one junction end, which may reflect a read error. The chain carries TRBV3-1 (or the pseudogene TRBV3-2) and TRBJ2-7; D gene uncertain. This CDR3 comprises 13 residues. The germline V gene has CDR1 LGHDT and CDR2 YNNKEL (reference sequence). CDR3 DNA: TGTGCCAGCAGCGAAGAGTATAACTACGAGCAGTACTTC. This gives the protein CASSEEYNYEQYF.

The rearrangement joins TRBV7-6 to TRBJ2-1; perhaps TRBD2 as D (6 bases). From germline, CDR1 is SGHVS and CDR2 FNYEAQ. The CDR3 has 17 residues. Trimming removed 0 bases from V and 10 bases from J, with 22 bases in between. The chain's CDR3 is CASSLAGGLGLHIEQFF. DNA of the CDR3: TGTGCCAGCAGCTTAGCGGGGGGTCTGGGACTCCATATCGAGCAGTTCTTC.

The chain is built from TRBV27 and TRBJ1-4, with 9 nucleotides matching TRBD1. This CDR3 has 18 residues. Germline V gene data show CDR1 as MNHEY and CDR2 as SMNVEV (reference sequence). The V segment lost 5 bases and the J segment 4 bases; nucleotides outside the gene matches: 14. CDR3 amino acids: CASSPWTGATFGNEKLFF. DNA for the CDR3: TGTGCCAGCAGTCCGTGGACAGGGGCCACCTTTGGTAATGAAAAACTGTTTTTT.

This chain joins TRBV29-1 and TRBJ1-2; TRBD1 aligns across 10 bases. The CDR3 contains 14 residues. Trimming removed 4 bases from V and 4 bases from J; junction bases left unmatched: 6. The germline V gene has CDR1 SQVTM and CDR2 ANQGSEA. DNA for the CDR3: TGCAGCGTTGCCCGGGACAGGGGAGTCTATGGCTACACCTTC. This gives the protein CSVARDRGVYGYTF.

This chain uses TRBV7-2 with TRBJ2-7; 8 nucleotides line up with TRBD1. Trimming removed 7 bases from V and 4 bases from J; junction bases left unmatched: 6. CDR1 is SGHTA, CDR2 FQGNSA, per germline. The CDR3 extends over 13 amino acids. Here the CDR3 reads CASNQGAMYEQYF. The DNA of the CDR3 is TGTGCCAGCAACCAGGGGGCGATGTACGAGCAGTACTTC.

The gene calls are TRBV9 and TRBJ2-5; 14 bases match TRBD2. CDR1 is SGDLS and CDR2 is YYNGEE in the germline V gene. The CDR3 loop spans 16 amino acids. J was trimmed by 5 bases and V by 3 bases; bases with no gene match: 6. The CDR3 loop is CASSDRLAGGLETQYF. In DNA form, the CDR3 reads TGTGCCAGCAGCGACCGACTAGCGGGGGGGCTGGAGACCCAGTACTTC.

This clone was counted a few times. Here the CDR3 reads CASSRPGQKNEQFF. DNA for the CDR3: TGTGCCAGCAGCCGACCGGGACAGAAAAATGAGCAGTTCTTC. The V gene is TRBV5-6, the J gene TRBJ2-1; 7 bases align to TRBD1. V gave up 4 bases and J gave up 7 bases; unmatched junction bases: 8. The CDR3 totals 14 residues. Germline V gene data show CDR1 as SGHDT and CDR2 as YYEEEE. The full variable domain, with the rest looked up from reference TRBV5-6 and TRBJ2-1, is DAGVTQSPTHLIKTRGQQVTLRCSPKSGHDTVSWYQQALGQGPQFIFQYYEEEERQRGNFPDRFSGHQFPNYSSELNVNALLLGDSALYLCASSRPGQKNEQFFGPGTRLTVL.

The chain combines TRBV5-1 with TRBJ2-1; 12 bases agree with TRBD2. Germline V CDR1 and CDR2: SGHRS, YFSETQ. The CDR3 length is 18 residues. Trimming removed 4 bases from V and 0 bases from J; junction bases left unmatched: 8. This CDR3 is CASSPGLAGPSSYNEQFF. Here the CDR3 DNA reads TGCGCCAGCAGCCCAGGACTAGCGGGGCCCAGCTCCTACAATGAGCAGTTCTTC.

CDR3 residues: CASSEQGSITEAFF. CDR3 coding DNA: TGCGCCAGCAGCGAGCAGGGTAGTATCACTGAAGCTTTCTTT. The chain recombines TRBV4-1 with TRBJ1-1; the D gene is possibly TRBD1 (5 bases). Trimming shortened V by 5 bases and J by 4 bases, and 14 bases separated the two germline ends. There are 14 residues in the CDR3. Germline V CDR1 and CDR2: MGHRA, YSYEKL.

The rearrangement uses TRBV6-5 and TRBJ2-7; the D gene is possibly TRBD2 (6 bases). Germline V gives CDR1 MNHEY, CDR2 SVGAGI. This CDR3 has 16 amino acids. Trimming took off 0 bases at V and 6 bases at J, with 18 bases between the two ends. The CDR3 sequence: CASSYSSEGRSGEQYF. The CDR3 DNA reads TGTGCCAGCAGTTACTCGAGTGAGGGGAGGTCAGGCGAGCAGTACTTC.

V and J are TRBV30 and TRBJ1-4; TRBD1 agrees at 9 bases. V dropped 3 bases and J dropped 16; count of bases not matched to a gene: 27. CDR1 and CDR2 from the germline V gene are GTSNPN and SVGIG (reference sequence). The CDR3 is 18 amino acids. The CDR3 DNA sequence: TGTGCCTGGAGGGGGTCCGGGACAGGGAGTTTTTGGGGCGCGGAGGCGTTTTTT. Amino acid sequence: CAWRGSGTGSFWGAEAFF.

This clone was detected once. This rearrangement joins TRBV2 to TRBJ1-5; D not resolved. V shed 2 bases and J shed 0 bases, with 5 bases lying between them. Germline CDR1 SNHLY, CDR2 FYNNEI. There are 14 residues in the CDR3. In DNA, the CDR3 is TGTGCCAGCAGTGAACGGTATAGCAATCAGCCCCAGCATTTT. It is translated as CASSERYSNQPQHF.

This chain joins TRBV15 and TRBJ2-2; no reliable D call. The CDR3 is 15 residues long. Germline values: CDR1 LNHNV, CDR2 YYDKDF (reference sequence). Trimming removed 1 base at V and 6 bases at J, with 12 bases between. This CDR3 reads CATSRVVGQAGELFF. The CDR3 nucleotides read TGTGCCACCAGCAGAGTTGTCGGCCAGGCCGGGGAGCTGTTTTTT.

This clone appeared a single time. The chain joins TRBV4-3 to TRBJ1-3; 8 nucleotides agree with TRBD1. CDR1 and CDR2 (germline): LGHNA, YSLEER. The CDR3 has 14 amino acids. V gave up 4 bases and J gave up 7 bases; unmatched junction bases: 6. The CDR3 loop is CASSPGTGGNTIYF. The CDR3 bases are TGCGCCAGCAGCCCTGGGACAGGTGGGAACACCATATATTTT.

The CDR3 nucleotides read TGTGCCAGCACCAATCGGGGGAGAGAGACCCAGTACTTC. Its protein product is CASTNRGRETQYF. V gene TRBV6-5 combines with J gene TRBJ2-5; D perhaps matches TRBD2 (6 bases). This CDR3 is 13 amino acids long. V was cut by 7 bases and J by 4 bases, with 13 bases left in between. Looked up from germline, CDR1 is MNHEY and CDR2 is SVGAGI.

This clone was seen a few times. The chain recombines TRBV4-3 with TRBJ1-1; a weak D match, TRBD1 (5 bases). Germline CDR1 and CDR2: LGHNA and YSLEER. The CDR3 loop spans 20 amino acids. V was pared by 0 bases and J by 2 bases, with 25 bases between. The CDR3 reads CASSQEYLDTRTGGNTEAFF. The DNA of the CDR3 is TGCGCCAGCAGCCAAGAATATCTGGACACTCGTACGGGTGGTAACACTGAAGCTTTCTTT.

This chain joins TRBV4-1 and TRBJ2-5; tentative D call: TRBD2 (6 bases). V was pared by 3 bases and J by 5 bases, with 16 bases between. CDR3 size: 15 residues. Germline CDR1 reads MGHRA; CDR2 reads YSYEKL. The CDR3 loop reads CASSQVGSSAETQYF. The CDR3 bases are TGCGCCAGCAGCCAGGTTGGTTCTAGCGCGGAGACCCAGTACTTC.

CDR3 coding DNA: TGCAGTGCTTGGACTAGCCCGGAGCAGTATTTT. It specifies CSAWTSPEQYF. The genes are TRBV20-1 and TRBJ2-3, with 8 bases identical to TRBD2. Germline lookup yields CDR1 DFQATT and CDR2 SNEGSKA (reference sequence). With 5 bases clipped from V and 11 bases from J, the junction kept 6 bases outside the gene matches. CDR3 size: 11 residues.

V and J are TRBV4-1 and TRBJ1-6; D might be TRBD1 (6 bases). The CDR3 length is 17 residues. The germline V gene has CDR1 MGHRA and CDR2 YSYEKL. Trimming took 3 bases from V and 1 from J, leaving 13 bases between them. The CDR3 loop reads CASSHVDRGSYNSPLHF. DNA of the CDR3: TGCGCCAGCAGCCACGTCGATAGGGGGTCCTATAATTCACCCCTCCACTTT.

The V call is TRBV5-1, the J call TRBJ1-4; D remains unclear. This CDR3 region has 15 residues. Trimming shortened V by 0 bases and J by 3 bases, and 9 bases separated the two germline ends. CDR1 and CDR2 from the germline V gene are SGHRS and YFSETQ. CDR3 coding DNA: TGCGCCAGCAGCTTGGAGGCCACAGCTAATGAAAAACTGTTTTTT. Translating gives CASSLEATANEKLFF.